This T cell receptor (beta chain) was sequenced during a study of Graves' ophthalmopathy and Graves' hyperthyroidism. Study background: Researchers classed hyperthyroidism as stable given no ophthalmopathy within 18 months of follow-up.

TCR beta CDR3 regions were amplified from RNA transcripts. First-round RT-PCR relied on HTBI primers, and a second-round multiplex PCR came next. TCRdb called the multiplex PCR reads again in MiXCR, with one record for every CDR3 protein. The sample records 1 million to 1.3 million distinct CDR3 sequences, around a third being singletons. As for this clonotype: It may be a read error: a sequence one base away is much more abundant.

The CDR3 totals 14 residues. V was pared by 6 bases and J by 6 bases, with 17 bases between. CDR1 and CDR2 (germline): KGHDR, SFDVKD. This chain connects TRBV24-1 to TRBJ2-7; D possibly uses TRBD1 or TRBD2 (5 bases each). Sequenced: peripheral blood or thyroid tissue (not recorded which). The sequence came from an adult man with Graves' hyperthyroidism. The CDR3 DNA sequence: TGTGCCACCAGTTACTTCCAGGGACGGACCGAGCAGTACTTC. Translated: CATSYFQGRTEQYF.